Listed below are T cell receptor beta chains from one sample, sequenced in a study of T-cell reconstitution after alpha-beta-depleted transplantation in children. TCRdb reprocessed the PCR reads via MiXCR and lists one record per CDR3 protein. This table holds 300,000 or so distinct CDR3 sequences, approximately 9.6% found once. This specimen consisted of PBMCs from the stem cell graft donor, obtained from the stem cell graft. These receptor sequences come from a human donor who donated a stem cell graft to a child with SCID. CDR3s include the opening cysteine and the closing phenylalanine or tryptophan. D genes are given only for firm matches. Size tells how often a clone was seen (once, few, many) or the class of an expanded clone, and some rows leave it out.

TRBV20-1	-	TRBJ2-1	TRBD1	CSARNHRGGGEQFF
TRBV12-3/TRBV12-4	-	TRBJ2-7	TRBD2	CASSPGLARDEQYF
TRBV5-1	few	TRBJ2-1	-	CASRLGDGDYNEQFF
TRBV7-9	many	TRBJ1-1	-	CASSLANSGNTEAFF
TRBV5-6	-	TRBJ2-5	-	CASSSVEGETQYF
TRBV20-1	many	TRBJ1-4	TRBD1	CSAETGTNEKLFF
TRBV18	-	TRBJ1-2	TRBD1	CASSLGQTYGYTF
TRBV7-9	few	TRBJ2-1	-	CASSLVGGSLGEQFF
TRBV27	few	TRBJ2-6	-	CASSFSPGMWSGANVLTF
TRBV12-3/TRBV12-4	-	TRBJ2-3	-	CASSLGGHGLESTDTQYF
TRBV2	-	TRBJ2-3	-	CASSSDGGSTDTQYF
TRBV5-1	-	TRBJ2-5	-	CASSFPNQETQYF
TRBV5-1	-	TRBJ2-1	TRBD2	CASSLATSGPSSYNEQFF
TRBV15	few	TRBJ2-3	TRBD2	CATSRVPAGAGGRDTQYF
TRBV4-2	-	TRBJ2-3	TRBD2	CASSQDPLPGGLSTDTQYF
TRBV13	-	TRBJ2-7	-	CASSYGAASDEQYF
TRBV6-2/TRBV6-3	many	TRBJ1-1	-	CASSPGLTEAFF
TRBV7-2	-	TRBJ2-5	-	CASSLGLETQYF
TRBV6-5	few	TRBJ2-1	TRBD1	CASSYRRDSYNEQFF
TRBV12-3/TRBV12-4	many	TRBJ2-7	-	CASSLDIYEQYF
TRBV25-1	-	TRBJ2-5	-	CASSRGPQETQYF
TRBV9	-	TRBJ2-7	-	CASSGPRAEQYF